This TCR beta chain was sequenced during a study of T-cell memory formation after mild COVID-19. Findings and caveats of the study: A second wave of clones peaked on day 37, and their SARS-CoV-2 specificity went unconfirmed. Clones shrinking between day 15 and 85 showed a balanced CD4/CD8 split, and those that grew later tilted toward CD4+.

TCRdb reanalysed the 5' RACE reads using MiXCR and keeps one entry per CDR3 protein. The table has 200,000 to 300,000 distinct CDR3 sequences, over 15% seen once. Of note for this clonotype: Its specificity is unknown.

The receptor's source is a man aged 18-30 years who had mild COVID-19 (a few samples of this study predate the infection). Cell type and time point are not known. Sequencing was performed on PBMCs or a T cell subset sorted from them (not recorded which).

Here the CDR3 reads CASSPRAMGEQYF. The CDR3 DNA follows: TGCGCCAGCAGCCCCCGGGCCATGGGGGAGCAGTACTTC. The J gene is TRBJ2-7, the V gene TRBV4-1; D remains ambiguous. V shed 4 bases and J shed 7 bases, with 14 bases lying between them. Germline loops: CDR1 MGHRA, CDR2 YSYEKL. CDR3 length: 13 amino acids.